These 23 T cell receptor beta chains share one sample of origin, sequenced in a study of cytomegalovirus exposure and HLA in healthy donors. Primers for the PCR totalled 60 Vbeta and 13 Jbeta. Only in-frame clones appear in the TCRdb table, and some are missing; sequencing was by immunoSEQ multiplex PCR. This table lists 150,000 to 200,000 clones. Sequenced input: PBMCs. The receptor source for this set is a woman between 18 and 30 years old in good health and CMV-seropositive.

V is TRBV5-5 and J is TRBJ2-5; unclear D gene. TRBJ2-7 explains the end of the DNA better; the J call may be wrong. Germline loops: CDR1 SGHKS, CDR2 YYEKEE (reference sequence). CDR3 length equals 14 residues. The DNA for the CDR3 is TGTGCCAGCAGCTTTTCGGCCGCGGCCTACGAGCAGTACTTC. It translates to CASSFSAAAYEQYF.

The rearrangement uses TRBV5-1 and TRBJ1-5; unclear D gene. Germline V gives CDR1 SGHRS, CDR2 YFSETQ. CDR3 length: 15 residues. The V and J ends lost 0 bases and 1 base respectively, with 8 bases between them. CDR3 residues: CASSLGGNSNQPQHF. The CDR3 DNA reads TGCGCCAGCAGCTTGGGAGGGAACAGCAATCAGCCCCAGCATTTT.

This rearrangement joins TRBV5-8 to TRBJ2-4; possible D gene TRBD2, 6 bases. Trimming pared 0 bases from V and 1 base from J, leaving 8 bases between. The germline CDR1 and CDR2 sequences are SGHTS and YDEGEE. There are 15 residues in the CDR3. CDR3 amino acids: CASSLGLAAKNIQYF. The CDR3 region has the DNA TGTGCCAGCAGCTTGGGCCTAGCGGCCAAAAACATTCAGTACTTC.

The V and J genes are TRBV6-6 and TRBJ1-6; the match to TRBD1 covers 10 bases. Germline V CDR1 and CDR2: MNHNY, SVGAGI (reference sequence). The CDR3 contains 14 residues. The V gene end was trimmed by 5 bases and the J gene end by 9 bases; junction bases not matched to a gene: 4. The CDR3 DNA reads as TGTGCCAGCAGTGCCGGGACAGGGGCTTCACCCCTCCACTTT. The encoded protein is CASSAGTGASPLHF.

The gene calls are TRBV15 and TRBJ1-4; D ambiguous. In germline, CDR1 is LNHNV, CDR2 YYDKDF (reference sequence). V dropped 3 bases and J dropped 7 bases, with 15 bases sitting between them. The CDR3 sequence is 15 residues long. The CDR3 coding sequence is TGTGCCACCAGCAGCGGACCACCCCGGGGTGAAAAACTGTTTTTT. Translating it yields CATSSGPPRGEKLFF.

This chain links TRBV11-3 with TRBJ2-3; D possibly corresponds to TRBD2 (6 bases). Trimming removed 5 bases at V and 4 bases at J, with 19 bases between. The CDR3 runs to 16 residues. Looked up from germline, CDR1 is SGHNT and CDR2 is YENEEA. The CDR3 loop reads CASSPIFIWGADTQYF. The CDR3 bases are TGTGCCAGCAGCCCGATATTTATCTGGGGGGCAGATACGCAGTATTTT.

The chain combines TRBV13 with TRBJ2-7, with D perhaps matching TRBD2 (6 bases). Germline V lookup: CDR1 PRHDT, CDR2 FYEKMQ (reference sequence). The V and J ends lost 5 bases and 5 bases respectively, with 7 bases between them. There are 11 residues in the CDR3. The CDR3 spells CASSRGNEQYF. Written as DNA, the CDR3 is TGTGCCAGCAGCCGCGGGAACGAGCAGTACTTC.

The chain combines TRBV21-1 with TRBJ2-5; the D call of TRBD2 is as the table states it, not checked on the DNA. TRBV21-1 is flagged as a pseudogene. The CDR3 totals 17 residues. CDR3 nucleotide sequence: TGTGCCAGCAGCTGGCACACGGTAGGGGGGACTAGCGGGGGTCACAACTTC. Its translation is CASSWHTVGGTSGGHNF.

This chain links TRBV2 with TRBJ2-1; the match to TRBD1 covers 10 bases. Germline V CDR1 and CDR2: SNHLY, FYNNEI. Unmatched junction bases numbered 5, after V lost 5 bases and J lost 4 bases. This CDR3 is 15 amino acids long. CDR3 protein: CASSMDRGGYNEQFF. The CDR3 DNA is TGTGCCAGCAGTATGGACAGGGGGGGATACAATGAGCAGTTCTTC.

The V call is TRBV10-3, the J call TRBJ1-1; 9 bases are shared with TRBD1. The germline gives CDR1 ENHRY, CDR2 SYGVKD. After removal of 0 bases from V and 4 bases from J, the junction contained 6 bases not matched to a gene. This CDR3 region has 16 residues. The CDR3 DNA reads as TGTGCCATCAGTGAGTCTCGGACAGGGGAAGTCACTGAAGCTTTCTTT. Translation: CAISESRTGEVTEAFF.

The chain combines TRBV5-1 with TRBJ2-5; D might be TRBD2 (7 bases). The end of the DNA aligns better with TRBJ2-7, so the J call may be wrong. From germline, CDR1 is SGHRS and CDR2 YFSETQ. The CDR3 sequence is 14 residues long. The CDR3 nucleotides are TGCGCCAGCAGCTCGGCGAGGGGGGGTGCCGAGCAGTACTTC. As protein: CASSSARGGAEQYF.

The chain uses TRBV4-2 and TRBJ2-7; maybe TRBD1 (5 bases). The V gene's germline CDR1 is LGHNA and CDR2 YNFKEQ. Deletions cut 0 bases from V and 4 bases from J, with 22 bases between. This CDR3 is 18 amino acids long. The CDR3, as DNA: TGTGCCAGCAGCCAAGAAGCCCCCCCCGGCAGGGCCGGATACGAGCAGTACTTC. Amino acids: CASSQEAPPGRAGYEQYF.

The rearrangement uses TRBV9 and TRBJ2-5; 13 nucleotides agree with TRBD2. CDR3 length: 18 residues. V lost 0 bases and J lost 5; bases outside the gene matches: 10. CDR1 is SGDLS, CDR2 YYNGEE, per germline. The CDR3 here is CASSVEETSGRKDETQYF. CDR3 DNA: TGTGCCAGCAGCGTAGAGGAGACTAGCGGGAGGAAAGATGAGACCCAGTACTTC.

The V and J genes are TRBV10-2 and TRBJ2-3; 15 bases align to TRBD2. Germline trimming cut 6 bases from V and 1 base from J; bases unmatched to any gene: 11. The CDR3 is made up of 19 amino acids. CDR1 WSHSY and CDR2 SAAADI come from the germline V gene. CDR3 loop: CASSGNPGLAGGRTDTQYF. CDR3 nucleotide sequence: TGCGCCAGCAGCGGAAACCCGGGACTAGCGGGGGGACGCACAGATACGCAGTATTTT.

The DNA for the CDR3 is TGTGCCAGCAGTTACTCGTTGGGGAGTGAATCACCCCTCCACTTT. This translates into CASSYSLGSESPLHF. This chain links TRBV6-5 with TRBJ1-6; no reliable D call. From germline, CDR1 is MNHEY and CDR2 SVGAGI. The CDR3 spans 15 residues. Trimming removed 0 bases at V and 10 bases at J, with 13 bases between.

V and J are TRBV4-3 and TRBJ1-1; TRBD1 agrees at 10 bases. This CDR3 is 18 amino acids long. The ends lost 2 bases at V and 4 bases at J; junction bases unmatched: 13. Looked up from germline, CDR1 is LGHNA and CDR2 is YSLEER. The DNA of the CDR3 is TGCGCCAGCAGCCAATGGACGGTCCCGGGACAGGGGTCCACTGAAGCTTTCTTT. Its protein product is CASSQWTVPGQGSTEAFF.

The rearrangement uses TRBV4-2 and TRBJ1-1; perhaps TRBD1 as D (5 bases). Germline values: CDR1 LGHNA, CDR2 YNFKEQ. Between the trimmed V and J ends, which lost 0 bases and 6 bases, there was a span of 11 bases. The length of the CDR3 is 14 residues. The CDR3 sequence is CASSQDGGEPEAFF. The CDR3 bases are TGTGCCAGCAGCCAAGATGGAGGGGAGCCTGAAGCTTTCTTT.

V is TRBV30 and J is TRBJ1-5, with D unresolved. The CDR3 totals 13 residues. V was clipped by 1 base and J by 4 bases, with 8 bases between them. Germline V gene lookup returns CDR1 GTSNPN and CDR2 SVGIG (reference sequence). The CDR3 DNA reads TGTGCCTGGAGTGGAGACAAGAATCAGCCCCAGCATTTT. Translated: CAWSGDKNQPQHF.

This chain links TRBV19 with TRBJ2-3, with D tentatively TRBD1 (6 bases). Trimming took off 6 bases at V and 5 bases at J, with 9 bases between the two ends. Per the germline V gene, CDR1 is LNHDA and CDR2 is SQIVND (reference sequence). The CDR3 has 12 amino acids. Here the CDR3 DNA reads TGTGCCAGTAGGGGGACAAAAGATACGCAGTATTTT. Encoded protein: CASRGTKDTQYF.

CDR3: CASTKGGYEQYF. CDR3 DNA sequence: TGTGCCAGCACGAAAGGAGGCTACGAGCAGTACTTC. This chain connects TRBV2 to TRBJ2-7, with D possibly TRBD2 on 5 matching bases. Germline lookup yields CDR1 SNHLY and CDR2 FYNNEI. This CDR3 has 12 residues. Deletions cut 7 bases from V and 3 bases from J, with 10 bases between.

This chain connects TRBV5-4 to TRBJ2-1; 12 bases are shared with TRBD2. Germline CDR1 reads SGHNT; CDR2 reads YYREEE (reference sequence). V lost 0 bases to trimming and J lost 8 bases; unmatched junction nucleotides: 6. This CDR3 comprises 16 residues. The CDR3 DNA sequence: TGTGCCAGCAGCTTGGGGGCTAGCGGGGGGGCCCATGAGCAGTTCTTC. It specifies CASSLGASGGAHEQFF.

The CDR3 nucleotides are TGTGCCAGCAGCCTACAGGGGGCCCGGAACACTGAAGCTTTCTTT. Protein product: CASSLQGARNTEAFF. The chain joins TRBV5-6 to TRBJ1-1, with 9 bases that match TRBD1. The CDR3 sequence is 15 residues long. Trimming took 4 bases from V and 1 from J; bases not matched to a gene: 5. Per germline, CDR1 SGHDT and CDR2 YYEEEE.

This chain uses TRBV28 with TRBJ1-2, with D perhaps TRBD1 (5 bases). V was cut by 3 bases and J by 2 bases, with 10 bases left in between. CDR1 and CDR2 from the germline V gene are MDHEN and SYDVKM. The CDR3 covers 14 residues. The CDR3 is CASSFQGGNYGYTF. In nucleotides, the CDR3 is TGTGCCAGCAGTTTTCAGGGAGGGAACTATGGCTACACCTTC.